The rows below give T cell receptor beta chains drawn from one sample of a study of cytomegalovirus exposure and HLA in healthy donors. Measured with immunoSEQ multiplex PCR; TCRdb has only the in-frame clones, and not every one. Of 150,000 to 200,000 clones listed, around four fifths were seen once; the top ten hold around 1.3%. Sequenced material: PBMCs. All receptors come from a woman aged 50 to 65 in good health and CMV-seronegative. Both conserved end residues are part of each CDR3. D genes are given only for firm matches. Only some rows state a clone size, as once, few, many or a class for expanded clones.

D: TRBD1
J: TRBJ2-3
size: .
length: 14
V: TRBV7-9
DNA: TGTGCCAGCAGCTGGACAGGGGGCACAGATACGCAGTATTTT
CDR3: CASSWTGGTDTQYF

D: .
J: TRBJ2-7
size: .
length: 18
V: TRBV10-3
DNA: TGTGCCATCAGGGAAGGACAGGGGATAAGACTAGCGGACTACGAGCAGTACTTC
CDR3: CAIREGQGIRLADYEQYF

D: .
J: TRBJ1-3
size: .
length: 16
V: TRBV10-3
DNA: TGTGCCATCAGGGCCTCCCTTGTCCCCCCTGGAAACACCATATATTTT
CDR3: CAIRASLVPPGNTIYF

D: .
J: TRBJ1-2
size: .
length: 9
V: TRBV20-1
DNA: TGCAGTGCCGGTTATGGCTACACCTTC
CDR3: CSAGYGYTF

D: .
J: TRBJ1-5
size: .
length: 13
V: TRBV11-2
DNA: TGTGCCAGCAGCTTAGGTAGTCTTCAGCCCCAGCATTTT
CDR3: CASSLGSLQPQHF

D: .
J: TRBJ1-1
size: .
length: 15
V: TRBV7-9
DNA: TGTGCCAGCAGGGACCACGGGGGGGAGAACACTGAAGCTTTCTTT
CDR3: CASRDHGGENTEAFF

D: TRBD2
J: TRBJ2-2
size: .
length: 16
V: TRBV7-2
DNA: TGTGCCAGCAGCTTACGGGGGGGACAAAACACCGGGGAGCTGTTTTTT
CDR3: CASSLRGGQNTGELFF

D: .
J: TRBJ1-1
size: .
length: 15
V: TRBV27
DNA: TGTGCCAGCACCCCATTTCAGGGGTTGAACACTGAAGCTTTCTTT
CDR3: CASTPFQGLNTEAFF

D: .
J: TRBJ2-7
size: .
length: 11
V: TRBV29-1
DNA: TGCAGCGCTGGGACTCAATACGAGCAGTACTTC
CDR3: CSAGTQYEQYF

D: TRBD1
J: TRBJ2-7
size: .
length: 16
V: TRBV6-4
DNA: TGTGCCAGCAGTGACTTGGACAGGGGTGACAACTACGAGCAGTACTTC
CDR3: CASSDLDRGDNYEQYF

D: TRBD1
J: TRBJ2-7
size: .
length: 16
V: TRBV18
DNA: TGTGCCAGCTCACCCTCGGGGACAGGGGGTTCGTGGGAGCAGTACTTC
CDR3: CASSPSGTGGSWEQYF

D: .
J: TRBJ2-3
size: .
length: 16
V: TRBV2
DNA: TGTGCCAGCAGGAGCCGGGACACCGGAGGTACAGATACGCAGTATTTT
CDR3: CASRSRDTGGTDTQYF

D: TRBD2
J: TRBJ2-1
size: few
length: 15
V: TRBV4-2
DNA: TGTGCCAGCAGCCTTAGTGGGACTAGCGGTACTGAGCAGTTCTTC
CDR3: CASSLSGTSGTEQFF

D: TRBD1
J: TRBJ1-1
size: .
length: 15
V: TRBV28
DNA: TGTGCCAGCAGTACTTACAGGGGGTTGAACACTGAAGCTTTCTTT
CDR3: CASSTYRGLNTEAFF

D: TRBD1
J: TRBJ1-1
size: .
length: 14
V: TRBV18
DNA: TGTGCCAGCTCACAAGGACAGGGGAACACTGAAGCTTTCTTT
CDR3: CASSQGQGNTEAFF

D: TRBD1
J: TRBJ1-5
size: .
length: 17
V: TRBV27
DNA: TGTGCCAGCAGACTCGCCGGGACAGGATCCACTTATCAGCCCCAGCATTTT
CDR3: CASRLAGTGSTYQPQHF

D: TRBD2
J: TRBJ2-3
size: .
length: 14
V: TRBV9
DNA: TGTGCCAGCAGCGGAGGGACTATTACAGATACGCAGTATTTT
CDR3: CASSGGTITDTQYF

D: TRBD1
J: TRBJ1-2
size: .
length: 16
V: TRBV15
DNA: TGTGCCACCAGCAGGGGGGACAGGGTCGGATACTATGGCTACACCTTC
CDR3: CATSRGDRVGYYGYTF

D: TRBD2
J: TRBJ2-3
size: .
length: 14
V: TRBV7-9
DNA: TGTGCCAGCAACCGACTAGCCGTATGGGATACGCAGTATTTT
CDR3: CASNRLAVWDTQYF

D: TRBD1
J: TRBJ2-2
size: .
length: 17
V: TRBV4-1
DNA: TGCGCCAAAAAAGCTCGGGAGACAGGGGGCCGGACCGGGGAGCTGTTTTTT
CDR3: CAKKARETGGRTGELFF

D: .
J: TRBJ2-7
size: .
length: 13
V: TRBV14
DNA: TGTGCCAGCAGCCAAGTTGACAGCTACGAGCAGTACTTC
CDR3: CASSQVDSYEQYF

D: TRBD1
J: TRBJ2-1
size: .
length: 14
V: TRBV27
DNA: TGTGCCAGCAGTTGGCTAGGGGGCACGGATGAGCAGTTCTTC
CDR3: CASSWLGGTDEQFF

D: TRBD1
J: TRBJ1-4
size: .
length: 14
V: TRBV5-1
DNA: TGCGCCAGCAGCTTAGGGGGCATGAATGAAAAACTGTTTTTT
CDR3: CASSLGGMNEKLFF

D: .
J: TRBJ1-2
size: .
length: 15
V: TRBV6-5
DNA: TGTGCCAGCAGTTACTCGGCGGGGGCAGGCTATGGCTACACCTTC
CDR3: CASSYSAGAGYGYTF

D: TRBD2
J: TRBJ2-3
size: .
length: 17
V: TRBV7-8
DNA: TGTGCCAGCAGCTTATTGGCTGGGACTACGAGCACAGATACGCAGTATTTT
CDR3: CASSLLAGTTSTDTQYF

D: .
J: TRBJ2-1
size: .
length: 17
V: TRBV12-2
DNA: TGTGCAAGTCGCTTAAAGGGGGCTAGCGGGAGCTACAATGAGCAGTTCTTC
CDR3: CASRLKGASGSYNEQFF

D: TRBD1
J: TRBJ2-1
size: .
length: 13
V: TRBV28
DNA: TGTGTCACCAACAGGGGGCGAGGAAATGAGCAGTTCTTC
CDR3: CVTNRGRGNEQFF

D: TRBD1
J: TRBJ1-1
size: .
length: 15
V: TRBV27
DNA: TGTGCCAGCAGTTTATCCCGACAGGGGGGGACTGAAGCTTTCTTT
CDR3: CASSLSRQGGTEAFF

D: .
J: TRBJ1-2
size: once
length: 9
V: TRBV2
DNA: TGTGCCAGCGGGGAGACGGTAGACTTC
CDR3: CASGETVDF

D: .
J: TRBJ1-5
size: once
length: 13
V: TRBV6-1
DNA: TGTGCCAGCAGTAACCAAAGGGGTCAGCCCCAGCATTTT
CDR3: CASSNQRGQPQHF

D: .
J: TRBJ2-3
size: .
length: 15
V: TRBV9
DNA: TGTGCCAGCAGCGCCTTAGGAGAGGGCACAGATACGCAGTATTTT
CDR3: CASSALGEGTDTQYF

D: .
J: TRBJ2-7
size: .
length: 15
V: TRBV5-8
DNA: TGTGCCAGCAGCTCGGGTCGGACACGTCCCTACGAGCAGTACTTC
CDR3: CASSSGRTRPYEQYF

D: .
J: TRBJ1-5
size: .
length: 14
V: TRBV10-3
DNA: TGTGCCATCAGTGAGTTCGAGGGGGATCAGCCCCAGCATTTT
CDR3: CAISEFEGDQPQHF

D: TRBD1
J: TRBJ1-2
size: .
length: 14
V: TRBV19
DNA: TGTGCCAGTAGTCGCACAGGGGGTACCTATGGCTACACCTTC
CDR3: CASSRTGGTYGYTF

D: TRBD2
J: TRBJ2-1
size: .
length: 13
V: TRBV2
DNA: TGTGCCAGCAGTATATTCCGAAGCGGGGGGCAGTTCTTC
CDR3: CASSIFRSGGQFF

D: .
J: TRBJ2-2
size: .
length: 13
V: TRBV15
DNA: TGTGCCACCAGCAGAGGTCCGACCGGGGAGCTGTTTTTT
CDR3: CATSRGPTGELFF